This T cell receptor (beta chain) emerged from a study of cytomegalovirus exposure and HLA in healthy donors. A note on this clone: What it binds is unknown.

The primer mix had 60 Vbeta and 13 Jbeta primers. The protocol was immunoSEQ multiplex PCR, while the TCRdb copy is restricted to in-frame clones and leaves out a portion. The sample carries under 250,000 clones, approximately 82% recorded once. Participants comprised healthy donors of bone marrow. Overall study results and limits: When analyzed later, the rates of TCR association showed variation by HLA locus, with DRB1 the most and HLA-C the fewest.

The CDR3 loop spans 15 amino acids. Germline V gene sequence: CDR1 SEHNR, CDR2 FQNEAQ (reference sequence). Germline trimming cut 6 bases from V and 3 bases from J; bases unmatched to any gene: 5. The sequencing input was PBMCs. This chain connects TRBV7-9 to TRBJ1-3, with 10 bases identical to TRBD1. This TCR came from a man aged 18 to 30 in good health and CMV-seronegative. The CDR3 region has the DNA TGTGCCAGCAGGGGACAGGGGAGAGGTGGAAACACCATATATTTT. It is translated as CASRGQGRGGNTIYF.